This T cell receptor beta chain derives from a study of cytomegalovirus exposure and HLA in healthy donors (dated by TCRdb to the late 2010s). Study-wide context: In an earlier analysis of about 560 of the donors, about 260 Gb of sequence data and approximately 100 million unique TCR beta sequences from 180 million or so T cells were reported. To predict cytomegalovirus infection status, the study brought together high-throughput TCR immunosequencing, statistical association of individual TCRs with disease status, and machine learning. To decide whether each TCR beta V gene segment behaved as functional or pseudogenic, an earlier analysis of approximately 590 of the donors relied on high-throughput TCR beta sequencing. An early release that covered roughly 600 HLA-typed donors contained approximately 300 gigabases of sequencing data and about 84 million unique TCR sequences. In a later genetic analysis, genome-wide SNP genotypes for about three fifths of the roughly 670 donors were used, and that subset was treated as a discovery cohort. Rather than drawing on any new phenotypic data, the later analysis identified candidate immune exposures from TCR beta sequences and the way those sequences occurred across donors. Typing coverage varied by locus: 629-630 donors for A, B, C, DRB1 and DQB1; approximately 560 for DQA1; more than 600 for DPA1; approximately 490 for DPB1. Using immunosequencing, the study profiled T cell repertoires from 500 to 800 subjects and related those repertoires to cytomegalovirus serostatus. To study patterns of TCR occurrence, a later analysis re-analyzed previously published TCR beta repertoires from 550 to 800 donors and added high-resolution HLA genotyping. Class I and class II HLA loci were covered by the typing at four-digit resolution. All discovery cohort repertoires had been generated on a single sequencing platform. Roughly 5 DR-DQ haplotypes were handled as single units for association and clustering, since linkage in the cohort was strong. Of the approximately 400 genotyped donors, roughly 76% were placed in the genetic ancestry cluster associated with self-reported Caucasian donors. Donor age, sex, ethnicity and CMV serostatus were compiled alongside the repertoire data. A separate validation cohort of roughly 110 different subjects was used in addition to the 666-subject first cohort. Across 398 genotyped donors of the cohort, an average of about 200,000 unique TCR beta nucleotide sequences per donor were sequenced, and 15% to 20% of those sequences were non-productive. The study aimed to test whether signatures of past pathogen exposure could be identified by cataloging public T cell receptors. Paper-wide results and their limitations: Across donors, most TCR sequences were observed very rarely, whereas some public TCRs were present in many individuals. A further reported finding was that TCR beta sequences accurately predicted the HLA-A and HLA-B alleles for most subjects in the first cohort. In a later analysis, more than 15,000 TCR beta sequences were associated with specific HLA alleles at a false discovery rate of 0.05. A cluster of highly shared sequence variants was judged likely to represent a technical artifact of the sequencing pipeline. Because HLA typing was missing for some donors at each locus, association tests included only the typed subset. In an earlier analysis of around 500 of the donors, most TCR beta V segments appeared in productive rearrangements about 87% or about 30% of the time, broadly matching IMGT annotations. Compared with equally common non-associated chains, HLA-associated TCR beta chains in a later analysis were more clonally expanded and had lower generation probabilities. Linkage disequilibrium might explain the correlated functional status among segregating V segments, but an unknown experimental factor could not be excluded. Strong co-occurrence of HLA alleles, especially DR and DQ, made assigning TCR associations to individual alleles difficult. According to a later analysis, parvovirus B19, influenza, CMV and Epstein-Barr virus appeared linked to several top co-occurrence clusters. The presence/absence analyses assumed that sequencing depth was roughly uniform across donors, and that assumption may not be true. In both the original and validation cohorts, the classifier was reported to diagnose cytomegalovirus status with high specificity and sensitivity. According to a later analysis, most CMV-associated TCR beta chains appeared to be HLA-restricted, and the HLA associations seemed to be driven largely by CMV exposure. For the cohort, immune exposure information was limited to CMV serostatus. The authors suggested that the approach could potentially be extended to other disease states and immunological phenotypes. In a later genetic analysis, a missense DCLRE1C variant was associated with V-gene and J-gene trimming of TCR beta chains, and the association was replicated in an independent cohort. A total of 164 TCR beta chains were listed by the study as associated with cytomegalovirus. Only TCR beta chains were sequenced in this cohort, and the absence of alpha or paired-chain data limited detectable features. In a later analysis, the rate of TCR association differed among HLA loci, with DRB1 alleles having the most associated TCRs and HLA-C alleles having the fewest. In vitro tests confirmed that a few of the cytomegalovirus-associated TCR beta chains recognize cytomegalovirus antigens. The earlier analysis of some 540 of the donors excluded roughly 17 rarely observed V segments, including chromosome 9 orphons, because counts were too low. Compared with the approximately 710-donor mean, donors in an Asian-associated ancestry cluster had fewer N-insertions in productive TCRs, according to a later genetic analysis.

This clone was recorded once. Its antigen is currently not known. No base-level quality is on record; no much larger clone is a single base apart. Preparation of the library involved the immunoSEQ multiplex PCR assay. A mixture of 60 forward primers for TCR Vbeta segments and 13 reverse primers for TCR Jbeta segments was used in the multiplex PCR. A multiplex PCR assay on genomic DNA amplified the CDR3 region of rearranged TCR beta genes. Amplified TCR beta libraries were sequenced as 87-base-pair reads on the Illumina HiSeq System. As for the authors' bioinformatics: A later analysis tallied tens of millions of unique TCR beta chains across the 666 repertoires, and some 10 million of those chains were shared by two or more donors. Raw reads were error-corrected and collapsed into unique sequences by a nearest-neighbor algorithm in which closely related sequences were merged to remove PCR and sequencing errors. V, D and J gene segments were assigned by aligning CDR3 sequences to IMGT reference sequences. Each retained sequence needed at least a six-nucleotide match to both a V gene segment and a J gene segment. A rearrangement was called productive if the CDR3 had no stop codons and remained in frame with V and J, and every other rearrangement was called non-productive. CDR3 was defined by IMGT convention, running from the second conserved V-encoded cysteine to the conserved J-encoded phenylalanine. In an earlier analysis of more than 550 of the donors, sequences lacking an unambiguous match to a single V gene segment were excluded. An earlier analysis of 587 of the donors classified V segments as functional when productive rearrangements were above 56.7% and as segregating when the standard deviation between donors was above 5%. A statistical classification framework was built to diagnose cytomegalovirus status from the catalog of TCR beta chain sequences. A later analysis assigned V and J genes by comparing TCR nucleotide sequences with IMGT/GENE-DB human TR gene sequences. A later analysis assigned CDR3 sequences and most-parsimonious VDJ recombination scenarios with the TCRdist pipeline. In a later analysis, each TCR beta chain was defined by its CDR3 amino acid sequence together with its V-gene family, and reads lacking a unique V-gene family were excluded. In a later analysis, 550 to 650 highly shared, low-generation-probability nucleotide sequences were removed to address suspected cross-contamination and a sequencing artifact. In a later analysis, a clonal expansion index was calculated for each public chain from normalized within-repertoire ranks of inferred template counts. A later analysis computed generation probabilities with a VDJ recombination model fitted to out-of-frame rearrangements, and checked the results against IGoR. In a later analysis, hypergeometric tests were used to score TCR-TCR, TCR-HLA and TCR-CMV co-occurrence, with a repertoire-size bias correction applied to TCR pairs. False discovery rates were estimated in a later analysis by permuting HLA or CMV assignments 20 times. In a later analysis, co-occurring TCRs were grouped with DBSCAN, and TCRdist sequence similarity was added when clustering was performed within HLA-allele-positive subsets. For co-occurrence clustering, repertoires with fewer than 30,000 or more than 120,000 public chains were excluded, along with five or six repertoires with anomalous nucleotide sharing. TCRdb provides this immuneACCESS table in a form limited to in-frame rearrangements. Some clones are lacking; in checked studies, under half of them reflect an unresolved V gene, and why the rest are absent is not known. That table furnishes V, J and clone size, whereas the DNA furnished D and trimming. This sample gives fewer than 200,000 clones in total; about 90% of them show up just once. Of the sample, roughly 0.2% falls within the top ten clones.

The cohort was made up of about 670 healthy bone marrow donors. At the time of sampling, all cohort members were nominally healthy, though unrecorded immune exposures were likely present. The donor tested CMV seronegative, placing the donor among the 350 or so seronegative members of the cohort. A peripheral blood sample was collected from each donor, and TCR beta sequencing was performed on peripheral blood mononuclear cells. The Qiagen DNeasy Blood Extraction Kit was used to extract genomic DNA from the blood cell samples. Sequenced sample: PBMCs. This receptor was identified in a girl under three years old in good health and CMV-seronegative.

The CDR3 region: CASSPQGRTEAFF. At the DNA level, the sequence is TGCGCCAGCAGCCCACAGGGTAGGACTGAAGCTTTCTTT. Here the chain combines TRBV5-1 and TRBJ1-1, and TRBD1 may be the D gene, going by 6 matching bases. From a lookup of the germline V gene, CDR1 and CDR2 are SGHRS and YFSETQ. V is clipped by 4 bases and J by 5 bases, and the sequence between their germline boundaries is 12 bases long. Spanning cysteine to phenylalanine, the CDR3 consists of 13 amino acids. Kept here is only the CDR3 DNA, which spans 39 bases and is read in frame from base 1.